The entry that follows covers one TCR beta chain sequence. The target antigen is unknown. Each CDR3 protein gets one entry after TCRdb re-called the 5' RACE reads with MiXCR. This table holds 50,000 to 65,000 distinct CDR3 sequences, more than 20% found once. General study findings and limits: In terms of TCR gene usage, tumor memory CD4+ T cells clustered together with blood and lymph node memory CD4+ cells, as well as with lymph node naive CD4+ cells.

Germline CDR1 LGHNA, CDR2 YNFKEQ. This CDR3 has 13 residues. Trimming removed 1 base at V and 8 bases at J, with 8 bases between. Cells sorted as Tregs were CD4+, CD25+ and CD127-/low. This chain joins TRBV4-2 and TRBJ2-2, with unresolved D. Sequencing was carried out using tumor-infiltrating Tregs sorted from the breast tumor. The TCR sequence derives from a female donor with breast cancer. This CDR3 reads CASSQGKQGELFF. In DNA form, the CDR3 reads TGTGCCAGCAGCCAAGGGAAGCAAGGGGAGCTGTTTTTT.